What follows describes a single T cell receptor beta chain. Antigen: not known. The source of the sample is a study of cytomegalovirus exposure and HLA in healthy donors. Findings and caveats of the study: The study designated fewer than 200 TCR beta chains cytomegalovirus-associated.

13 Jbeta primers and 60 Vbeta primers were used for the PCR. Here immunoSEQ multiplex PCR was the method, and the copy in TCRdb shows in-frame clones only, minus some. The top ten clones hold just under 3% of a sample with about 120,000 clones, 75% of them seen once. This CDR3 comprises 12 residues. Trimming took off 8 bases at V and 1 base at J, with 8 bases between the two ends. From germline, CDR1 is SGHTA and CDR2 FQGNSA. The receptor was derived from a woman aged 40 to 55 in good health and CMV-seropositive. V is TRBV7-2 and J is TRBJ1-2; the D is unclear. The sequenced sample consisted of PBMCs. CDR3 sequence: CASGSFNYGYTF. The CDR3 nucleotides are TGTGCCAGCGGTAGCTTTAACTATGGCTACACCTTC.